The text below deals with one T cell receptor beta chain. Its antigen has not been determined. No clone much larger than this one lies a single base away; base qualities are absent. The trial excluded patients who had a history of autoimmune disease or were on systemic immunosuppression. Peripheral blood for TCR sequencing was collected from all dose cohorts at baseline, on cycle 4 day 1, and on cycle 7 day 1. The samples were drawn from a first-in-human, open-label, multicenter phase I dose-escalation trial of ivuxolimab. Adults with locally advanced or metastatic melanoma, renal cell, hepatocellular, or head and neck squamous cell carcinoma were enrolled in the trial. CD4+ and CD8+ T cells were sorted separately from peripheral blood before TCR sequencing. From the germline V gene, CDR1 is MNHNS and CDR2 is SASEGT. The CDR3 sequence holds 13 residues, the cysteine and phenylalanine included. The retained sequence is limited to the CDR3, 39 bases, with the frame set at the first base. Trimmed from V: 6 bases; trimmed from J: 9 bases; junction bases lacking a gene match: 9.

This sample is drawn from a study of OX40 agonist ivuxolimab in advanced cancers. A note on the overall study: Ivuxolimab was a fully human IgG2 agonistic monoclonal antibody targeting the costimulatory receptor OX40 (CD134). Intravenous ivuxolimab was administered to patients every 2 weeks at six dose levels: 0.01, 0.1, 0.3, 1.5, 3 and 10 mg/kg. Of the approximately 53 patients in dose escalation, some 20 had hepatocellular carcinoma, some 15 had melanoma, 9 had renal cell carcinoma and 9 had head and neck cancer. A male proportion of roughly 80% and a mean age of approximately 61 years, ranging from 23 to 79, were recorded for the dose-escalation cohort. Prior anti-PD-1, anti-PD-L1 or anti-CTLA-4 therapy was permitted, and approximately 40% of dose-escalation patients had received checkpoint inhibitors. Partial responses were achieved by three dose-escalation patients, of whom one had hepatocellular carcinoma and two had cutaneous melanoma. Peripheral TCRbeta sequencing was intended to test whether TCR sequence diversity was altered and clonal T-cell expansion was caused by ivuxolimab. The paper reports the monotherapy dose-escalation portion (N of about 54 patients) of the phase I ivuxolimab trial. Overall study outcomes, separate from this receptor: In partial responders in the 0.1-3.0 mg/kg groups, normalized peripheral clonal expansion was found to be among the lowest, especially among CD8+ T cells. Low levels of normalized T-cell clonal expansion were also seen in some patients who did not respond. The antigen specificity of the peripheral T cells that underwent clonal expansion was not determined. At doses of 0.1 to 3.0 mg/kg, clonal expansion of both CD4+ and CD8+ T cells in blood was seen between baseline and week 6. After ivuxolimab, expanded clones were on average more numerous among CD8+ T cells than among CD4+ T cells.

To sequence the TCRbeta CDR3 region, genomic DNA was isolated from the sorted cells. TCRbeta CDR3 regions were sequenced using the immunoSEQ Assay. Here the immuneACCESS table is served through TCRdb, limited to in-frame sequences with V and J called. Missing clones are a known gap in these copies; in checked studies unresolved V genes cover under half, and the rest lacks a known reason. Here the sample has about 50,000 clones; about 74% occur a single time. Together, the top ten hold roughly 2.7% of the sample. The origin of this receptor is an adult with an advanced solid tumor such as melanoma, head and neck, liver or kidney cancer. Here the chain combines TRBV6-1 and TRBJ1-2; the junction holds 8 bases that match TRBD1. Sequences were derived from CD4+ or CD8+ T cells sorted from blood, sampled in a trial of the OX40 agonist ivuxolimab. The DNA sequence is given as TGTGCCAGCAGGGAGGGTACAGGGGGAAGCTACACCTTC. Its protein reads: CASREGTGGSYTF.